One T cell receptor beta chain is described in this entry. What it binds is not known. It was healthy bone marrow donors who served as donors. The data were obtained in a study of cytomegalovirus exposure and HLA in healthy donors. Study-wide results and caveats: In most subjects, TCR beta sequences reportedly gave accurate predictions of HLA-A and HLA-B alleles.

Primers for the PCR totalled 60 Vbeta and 13 Jbeta. Repertoires were generated with immunoSEQ multiplex PCR, while TCRdb's copy carries only in-frame clones and drops some. The sample has 150,000 or so clones, 55% to 75% seen once. Per germline, CDR1 LGHNT and CDR2 FRNRAP. This CDR3 has 15 residues. J lost 5 bases, V lost 5 bases, and 6 bases had no gene match. V and J are TRBV12-5 and TRBJ2-7; 13 bases agree with TRBD2. This clonotype originated in a human donor in good health. Sequencing was carried out using PBMCs. The CDR3 DNA sequence: TGTGCTAGTGGTCTCGGACTAGCGGGGGCCGACGAGCAGTACTTC. Encoded protein: CASGLGLAGADEQYF. The complete variable domain, with remaining parts taken from reference TRBV12-5 and TRBJ2-7, reads DARVTQTPRHKVTEMGQEVTMRCQPILGHNTVFWYRQTMMQGLELLAYFRNRAPLDDSGMPKDRFSAEMPDATLATLKIQPSEPRDSAVYFCASGLGLAGADEQYFGPGTRLTVT.